This T cell receptor (beta chain) was sequenced during a study of cytomegalovirus exposure and HLA in healthy donors. General study results and limits: Judged likely to be a sequencing artifact was a cluster of highly shared sequence variants. Rarity characterized most TCR sequences, yet some public TCRs appeared in many donors.

The germline V gene has CDR1 SGHAT and CDR2 FQNNGV. Trimming removed 3 bases from V and 7 bases from J, with 10 bases in between. The length of the CDR3 is 13 residues. The table lists this clone with a count of one. Its antigen is currently unknown. The PCR contained 60 Vbeta and 13 Jbeta primers. Sequencing was performed with immunoSEQ multiplex PCR; in TCRdb, only in-frame clones are kept and a portion is missing. The data show some 150,000 clones, around 79% seen once. The chain has TRBV11-2 and TRBJ2-1; D remains unclear. What was sequenced was PBMCs. The receptor's source is a man aged 45 to 65 in good health and CMV-seropositive. This chain's CDR3 is CASSFSVVNEQFF. The CDR3, as DNA: TGTGCCAGCAGCTTCAGCGTGGTAAATGAGCAGTTCTTC.